This is a list of T cell receptor beta chains from one sample in a study of cytomegalovirus exposure and HLA in healthy donors. Assay used: immunoSEQ multiplex PCR; TCRdb lists only in-frame clones, some missing. The listing contains tens of thousands of clones. Sequenced input: PBMCs. The receptors come from a boy younger than 18 in good health and CMV-seronegative. The CDR3 runs from the conserved cysteine through the conserved F or W.

V: TRBV7-8; J: TRBJ1-5; CDR3: CASSLVPWAGVSNQPQHF
V: TRBV7-8; J: TRBJ2-6; CDR3: CASSRSGGSLSGANVLTF
V: TRBV27; J: TRBJ2-7; CDR3: CASSRSRQGAREQYF
V: TRBV5-1; J: TRBJ2-7; CDR3: CASSTNIGQGIYEQYF
V: TRBV5-1; J: TRBJ1-1; CDR3: CASSLGTGSNTEAFF
V: TRBV4-1; J: TRBJ2-1; CDR3: CASSQDIQRTANEQFF
V: TRBV30; J: TRBJ1-2; CDR3: CAWSVDSYYGYTF
V: TRBV6-6; J: TRBJ2-4; CDR3: CASSPSGLAKNIQYF
V: TRBV2; J: TRBJ2-5; CDR3: CASSEKAGTQYF
V: TRBV7-6; J: TRBJ1-1; CDR3: CASSLGQGGDTEAFF
V: TRBV7-8; J: TRBJ1-1; CDR3: CASSFPGTGFTEAFF
V: TRBV27; J: TRBJ1-2; CDR3: CASSLAGQNYGYTF
V: TRBV29-1; J: TRBJ2-7; CDR3: CSVLRDTTYEQYF
V: TRBV11-2; J: TRBJ2-3; CDR3: CASALDRDTQYF
V: TRBV11-2; J: TRBJ2-7; CDR3: CASRHPSGSRYEQYF
V: TRBV4-3; J: TRBJ2-7; CDR3: CASSQDVRGGALTPYEQYF
V: TRBV29-1; J: TRBJ2-3; CDR3: CSAPSGSIADTQYF
V: TRBV30; J: TRBJ2-7; CDR3: CAWSYNRQGPYEQYF
V: TRBV27; J: TRBJ1-6; CDR3: CASSLSMDRGNSPLHF
V: TRBV6-6; J: TRBJ2-5; CDR3: CASAVEGTQYF
V: TRBV7-9; J: TRBJ1-4; CDR3: CASSLGEEGWHEKLFF
V: TRBV18; J: TRBJ1-1; CDR3: CASSLGTGLNTEAFF
V: TRBV7-9; J: TRBJ2-1; CDR3: CASSFEGADEQFF
V: TRBV10-1; J: TRBJ2-7; CDR3: CASSVGSSYEQYF
V: TRBV18; J: TRBJ2-3; CDR3: CASSPPFSGIAGGSTDTQYF